This T cell receptor (beta chain) was sequenced during a study of blood T cell repertoires in COVID-19. CDR1 is LNHDA and CDR2 is SQIVND in the germline V gene (reference sequence). After removal of 4 bases from V and 7 bases from J, the junction contained 8 bases not matched to a gene. This CDR3 comprises 15 residues. Repertoires were generated with immunoSEQ multiplex PCR, while TCRdb's copy carries only in-frame clones and drops some. This table holds roughly 150,000 clones, 84% found once. The receptor's source is a woman in her forties or fifties with acute or convalescent COVID-19. This chain connects TRBV19 to TRBJ2-1; 9 bases map to TRBD1. The material sequenced was peripheral blood. CDR3: CASSNPGTGKNEQFF. CDR3 coding DNA: TGTGCCAGTAGTAATCCCGGGACAGGGAAAAATGAGCAGTTCTTC.